The 22 T cell receptor beta chains listed next were all sequenced from one sample in a study of T cells after yellow fever vaccination. Each CDR3 protein gets one entry after TCRdb re-called the 5' RACE reads with MiXCR. The sample shows under 300,000 distinct CDR3 sequences, 6.9% of them seen only once. This material consisted of CD4+ T cells sorted from PBMCs, taken 15 days after the yellow fever booster vaccination. The receptors were gathered from a man aged 30 to 39 who received the YFV17D yellow fever vaccine.

This clonotype appeared many times. The chain has TRBV6-5 and TRBJ1-2; D gene uncertain. Per the germline V gene, CDR1 is MNHEY and CDR2 is SVGAGI. V lost 2 bases to trimming and J lost 5 bases, with 12 bases between them. The CDR3 spans 14 residues. The CDR3 DNA follows: TGTGCCAGCAGTTACGGACGGATGGGGTATGGCTACACCTTC. Amino acid sequence: CASSYGRMGYGYTF.

The chain carries TRBV29-1 and TRBJ2-1, with TRBD1 matching 9 bases. Germline V gene lookup returns CDR1 SQVTM and CDR2 ANQGSEA. The length of the CDR3 is 16 residues. After removal of 3 bases from V and 4 bases from J, the junction contained 10 bases not matched to a gene. In DNA form, the CDR3 reads TGCAGCGTTGACTATACGACAGGGGGTATGTACAATGAGCAGTTCTTC. As protein: CSVDYTTGGMYNEQFF.

This clonotype was picked up a small number of times. V and J are TRBV12-3 or TRBV12-4 and TRBJ1-5, with D hard to call. The CDR3 sequence is 16 residues long. Trimming took 3 bases from V and 2 from J, leaving 14 bases between them. For the CDR3, the DNA is TGTGCCAGCAGTTTTGCAGGCTCGGGCGGCAATCAGCCCCAGCATTTT. It specifies CASSFAGSGGNQPQHF.

There are many counts of this clonotype. This chain connects TRBV10-3 to TRBJ2-3; tentative D call: TRBD2 (6 bases). The V gene lost 2 bases and the J gene lost 3 bases, with 12 bases spanning the gap. In germline, CDR1 is ENHRY, CDR2 SYGVKD. This CDR3 region has 15 residues. The CDR3 sequence: CAISEAGGGTDTQYF. The DNA for the CDR3 is TGTGCCATCAGTGAGGCAGGTGGGGGGACAGATACGCAGTATTTT.

This clonotype was recorded at least ten times. The chain joins TRBV12-3 or TRBV12-4 to TRBJ1-1; D is unclear. V lost 3 bases, J lost 6 bases, and 5 bases lay in between. The CDR3 loop spans 11 amino acids. Written as DNA, the CDR3 is TGTGCCAGCAGTTTTGGTGCTGAAGCTTTCTTT. Its translation: CASSFGAEAFF.

The chain has TRBV30 and TRBJ2-1; 9 nucleotides match TRBD2. The germline gives CDR1 GTSNPN, CDR2 SVGIG (reference sequence). The CDR3 loop spans 15 amino acids. The V gene end was trimmed by 4 bases and the J gene end by 2 bases; junction bases not matched to a gene: 6. CDR3 in amino acids: CAWIEGGRAYNEQFF. CDR3 nucleotides: TGTGCCTGGATAGAGGGCGGGAGGGCCTACAATGAGCAGTTCTTC.

In its sample, this clonotype was seen many times. This chain links TRBV7-2 with TRBJ2-6; no definite D call. CDR1 SGHTA and CDR2 FQGNSA come from the germline V gene. V gave up 8 bases and J gave up 0 bases, with 8 bases separating them. This CDR3 has 14 residues. In DNA, the CDR3 is TGTGCCAGCGCCCTTGACTCTGGGGCCAACGTCCTGACTTTC. Its protein product is CASALDSGANVLTF.

This rearrangement joins TRBV6-2 or TRBV6-3 to TRBJ1-2, with D unclear. This CDR3 is 14 amino acids long. Germline V gene lookup returns CDR1 MNHEY and CDR2 SVGEGT. Trimming removed 4 bases from V and 4 bases from J, with 13 bases in between. The CDR3 coding sequence is TGTGCCAGCAGTTCCAGGACCTTATTCTATGGCTACACCTTC. As protein: CASSSRTLFYGYTF.

The V and J genes are TRBV4-3 and TRBJ2-5; TRBD2 aligns across 12 bases. CDR3 length equals 18 residues. In germline, CDR1 is LGHNA, CDR2 YSLEER. The ends lost 4 bases at V and 2 bases at J; junction bases unmatched: 11. The CDR3 reads CASSPRVTSGSRQETQYF. Here the CDR3 DNA reads TGCGCCAGCAGCCCAAGAGTGACTAGCGGGAGCAGGCAAGAGACCCAGTACTTC.

V is TRBV20-1 and J is TRBJ2-5; D gene unclear. The germline V gene encodes CDR1 DFQATT and CDR2 SNEGSKA (reference sequence). V was cut by 0 bases and J by 1 base, with 9 bases left in between. CDR3 length equals 14 residues. The CDR3 region is CSARDLKFQETQYF. CDR3 nucleotides: TGCAGTGCTAGAGATCTCAAGTTCCAAGAGACCCAGTACTTC.

This clonotype was recorded a few times. This chain uses TRBV4-3 with TRBJ2-4; D is perhaps TRBD1 (5 bases). Germline loops: CDR1 LGHNA, CDR2 YSLEER. V was pared by 1 base and J by 4 bases, with 8 bases between. The CDR3 totals 14 residues. The CDR3 nucleotides are TGCGCCAGCAGCCAAGTACAGGTTAAAAACATTCAGTACTTC. It is translated as CASSQVQVKNIQYF.

Concerning this clonotype itself: One end of the junction does not line up with germline, which may come from a read error. V and J are TRBV20-1 and TRBJ1-2, with TRBD1 matching 9 bases. CDR3 length equals 16 residues. Germline assignment: CDR1 DFQATT and CDR2 SNEGSKA (reference sequence). The CDR3 DNA reads as TGCTGTGCTAGAGATACGGGACAGGGTGGAGACTATGGCTACACCTTC. This encodes CCARDTGQGGDYGYTF.

This clonotype was found many times. V is TRBV3-1 and J is TRBJ2-7; D may match TRBD1 or TRBD2 (5 bases each). In germline, CDR1 is LGHDT, CDR2 YNNKEL (reference sequence). CDR3 length: 16 residues. The germline V and J ends were trimmed by 0 bases and 0 bases, with 12 bases remaining between them. The CDR3 protein is CASSQDGKGRSYEQYF. The CDR3, as DNA: TGTGCCAGCAGCCAAGATGGAAAGGGACGCTCCTACGAGCAGTACTTC.

The sample holds many counts of this clonotype. The CDR3: CASSLDAGAYNEQFF. CDR3 nucleotides: TGCGCCAGCAGCTTAGACGCGGGAGCGTACAATGAGCAGTTCTTC. This chain joins TRBV5-1 and TRBJ2-1; 7 nucleotides align to TRBD2. With 2 bases clipped from V and 4 bases from J, the junction kept 6 bases outside the gene matches. This CDR3 is built from 15 residues. From germline, CDR1 is SGHRS and CDR2 YFSETQ.

This clonotype was counted at least ten times. The chain uses TRBV18 and TRBJ2-5, with D unresolved. The CDR3 runs 13 residues. V was clipped by 5 bases and J by 4 bases, with 11 bases between them. Per germline, CDR1 KGHSH and CDR2 LQKENI. The CDR3 sequence is CASSGQVGETQYF. The CDR3 nucleotides are TGTGCCAGCTCAGGCCAGGTGGGAGAGACCCAGTACTTC.

This clonotype was seen ten or more times. The V and J genes are TRBV29-1 and TRBJ2-1; tentatively, D is TRBD1 or TRBD2 (5 bases each). Germline V lookup: CDR1 SQVTM, CDR2 ANQGSEA. The ends were cut back, 7 bases at V and 13 bases at J, with 8 bases in the middle. This CDR3 has 8 residues. CDR3 protein: CSGDAQFF. In nucleotides, the CDR3 is TGCAGCGGGGACGCCCAGTTCTTC.

The gene calls are TRBV12-3 or TRBV12-4 and TRBJ2-5; 8 nucleotides align to TRBD2. With V trimmed by 9 bases and J by 5 bases, 8 bases remained unmatched. CDR3 length equals 13 residues. CDR3 DNA sequence: TGTGCCAGTTGTAGCGGGAATTGGGAGACCCAGTACTTC. Its protein is CASCSGNWETQYF.

This clonotype has just a few counts. The gene calls are TRBV7-2 and TRBJ2-1; TRBD2 agrees at 11 bases. Looked up from germline, CDR1 is SGHTA and CDR2 is FQGNSA. This CDR3 region has 15 residues. V shed 1 base, J shed 9 bases, and the junction held 5 bases outside the gene matches. The CDR3 region is CASSLEASGRLEQFF. CDR3 DNA sequence: TGTGCCAGCAGCTTAGAGGCTAGCGGGAGGCTTGAGCAGTTCTTC. Looking up the rest from reference TRBV7-2 and TRBJ2-1 gives the full variable domain: GAGVSQSPSNKVTEKGKDVELRCDPISGHTALYWYRQSLGQGLEFLIYFQGNSAPDKSGLPSDRFSAERTGGSVSTLTIQRTQQEDSAVYLCASSLEASGRLEQFFGPGTRLTVL.

The chain joins TRBV5-1 to TRBJ2-2, with 11 bases identical to TRBD2. Germline V gene data show CDR1 as SGHRS and CDR2 as YFSETQ. V lost 2 bases to trimming and J lost 6 bases; unmatched junction nucleotides: 15. The CDR3 sequence is 19 residues long. Written as DNA, the CDR3 is TGCGCCAGCAGCTTCTACGGACCCGGGACTAGCGGTGGGGCCGGGGAGCTGTTTTTT. Translating it yields CASSFYGPGTSGGAGELFF.

The chain joins TRBV3-1 to TRBJ2-1, with D perhaps TRBD2 (5 bases). V dropped 4 bases and J dropped 0 bases, with 10 bases sitting between them. There are 15 residues in the CDR3. Germline V gene data show CDR1 as LGHDT and CDR2 as YNNKEL (reference sequence). The CDR3 here is CASSPDYSSYNEQFF. The CDR3, as DNA: TGTGCCAGCAGCCCCGACTACAGCTCCTACAATGAGCAGTTCTTC.

The table lists this clonotype with a few counts. The junction does not match germline at one end; this may be a read error. V is TRBV20-1 and J is TRBJ2-2; 13 nucleotides match TRBD2. CDR3 size: 18 residues. The germline V gene has CDR1 DFQATT and CDR2 SNEGSKA (reference sequence). The CDR3 DNA is TGCAGTGCTAGAGCTACTAGCGGGAGGGTATCGAAGACCGGGGAGCTGTTTTTT. This sequence encodes CSARATSGRVSKTGELFF.

V and J are TRBV20-1 and TRBJ2-2; 7 bases fit TRBD2. This CDR3 comprises 17 residues. In germline, CDR1 is DFQATT, CDR2 SNEGSKA (reference sequence). V shed 0 bases and J 4 bases; nucleotides not matched to a gene: 11. The CDR3 is CSARDPGEGRSTGELFF. The DNA of the CDR3 is TGCAGTGCTAGAGATCCGGGGGAGGGCCGCAGCACCGGGGAGCTGTTTTTT.